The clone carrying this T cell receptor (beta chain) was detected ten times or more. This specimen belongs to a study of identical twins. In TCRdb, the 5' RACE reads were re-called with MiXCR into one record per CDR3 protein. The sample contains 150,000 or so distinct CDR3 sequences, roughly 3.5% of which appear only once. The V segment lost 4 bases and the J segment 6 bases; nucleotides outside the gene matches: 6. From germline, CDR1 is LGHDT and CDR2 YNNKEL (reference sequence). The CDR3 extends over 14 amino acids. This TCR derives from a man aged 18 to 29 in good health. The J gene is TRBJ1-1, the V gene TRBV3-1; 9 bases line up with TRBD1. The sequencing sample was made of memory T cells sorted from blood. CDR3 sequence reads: CASSRGTGIAEAFF. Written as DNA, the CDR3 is TGTGCCAGCAGCCGGGGGACAGGGATCGCTGAAGCTTTCTTT.